This entry features one TCR beta chain sequence. Its specificity is not known. These data come from a study of shared clonotypes between healthy human individuals. At the level of the study: Contributing individuals were a couple of females and three males aged 18 to 49.

CD8 cells classed as naive were CD45RO-negative and positively selected for CCR7, excluding terminally differentiated effector memory CD45RA+ cells. Study outcomes and limitations: Naive subsets usually exceeded memory subsets in estimated richness. Measured sharing among donors was expected to vary with sequencing depth.

V lost 5 bases, J lost 2 bases, and 9 bases lay in between. CDR1 is SEHNR and CDR2 is FQNEAQ in the germline V gene (reference sequence). The CDR3 sequence is 14 residues long. Libraries were prepared by immunoSEQ multiplex PCR; TCRdb keeps only in-frame clonotypes and omits some of them. The profile covers a few million clones, with around 93% appearing a single time and about 1.6% taken by the ten largest. The source is a man younger than 30 in good health. Some clones in this sample may be carry-over from other donors' samples. Sequenced sample: naive CD8+ T cells from PBMCs. The J gene is TRBJ2-2, the V gene TRBV7-9; D is ambiguous. CDR3 protein: CASSPVENTGELFF. The CDR3 nucleotides are TGTGCCAGCAGCCCTGTCGAAAACACCGGGGAGCTGTTTTTT.